Below are 13 T cell receptor beta chains sequenced from a single sample in a study of shared clonotypes between healthy human individuals. Sequenced by immunoSEQ multiplex PCR; TCRdb stores in-frame clones only, minus some. The table has some 690,000 clones, about 90% seen once; the top ten hold 34%. The sample consisted of memory CD8+ T cells from PBMCs. Regarding subset: CD45RO+ cells pooled with CCR7-negative TemRA cells. The receptors stem from a man aged 18 to 30 in good health. Some clones in this sample may be carry-over from other donors' samples.

This chain joins TRBV28 and TRBJ2-1; 7 positions match TRBD2. CDR1 is MDHEN, CDR2 SYDVKM, per germline. V lost 1 base, J lost 1 base, and 4 bases stayed unmatched. This CDR3 spans 16 amino acids. Here the CDR3 DNA reads TGTGCCAGCAGTTTATACGGGAGGAATTCCTACAATGAGCAGTTCTTC. As protein: CASSLYGRNSYNEQFF.

This clone was seen only once. The rearrangement uses TRBV28 and TRBJ2-2; unclear D gene. There are 15 residues in the CDR3. In germline, CDR1 is MDHEN, CDR2 SYDVKM. With 2 bases removed from V and 4 bases from J, the gap between germline ends came to 11 bases. The DNA of the CDR3 is TGTGCCAGCAGTTTACAAAGCTTGGGCACCGGGGAGCTGTTTTTT. Its translation is CASSLQSLGTGELFF. Drawing the rest from reference TRBV28 and TRBJ2-2, the complete variable domain is DVKVTQSSRYLVKRTGEKVFLECVQDMDHENMFWYRQDPGLGLRLIYFSYDVKMKEKGDIPEGYSVSREKKERFSLILESASTNQTSMYLCASSLQSLGTGELFFGEGSRLTVL.

The chain carries TRBV18 and TRBJ2-3, with D perhaps matching TRBD1 (7 bases). Trimming left V 9 bases short and J 1 base short, with 17 bases between. This CDR3 spans 15 amino acids. Germline V gives CDR1 KGHSH, CDR2 LQKENI. The CDR3 protein is CASYRGGEGTDTQYF. CDR3 nucleotides: TGTGCCAGTTACAGGGGAGGCGAAGGCACAGATACGCAGTATTTT.

The chain links TRBV7-3 to TRBJ2-2, with D possibly TRBD1 on 6 matching bases. V was pared by 5 bases and J by 5 bases, with 15 bases between. Germline CDR1 is SGHTA and CDR2 is FQGTGA. This CDR3 contains 15 residues. This CDR3 is CASSPTGAHTGELFF. CDR3 sequence (DNA): TGTGCCAGCAGCCCGACAGGAGCCCATACCGGGGAGCTGTTTTTT.

The chain has TRBV7-8 and TRBJ1-1; maybe TRBD1 (6 bases). The CDR3 loop spans 13 amino acids. V was cut by 7 bases and J by 1 base, with 10 bases left in between. Germline V gives CDR1 SGHVS, CDR2 FQNEAQ. The CDR3 DNA reads as TGTGCCAGCATCCCGGGGGCGAACACTGAAGCTTTCTTT. This codes for CASIPGANTEAFF.

The V call is TRBV18, the J call TRBJ2-1, with 8 positions matching TRBD2. This CDR3 contains 15 residues. J gave up 3 bases and V 0 bases, and 1 base lay outside the gene matches. Per germline, CDR1 KGHSH and CDR2 LQKENI. CDR3 loop: CASSPPRGDYNEQFF. The CDR3 coding sequence is TGTGCCAGCTCACCACCGCGGGGGGACTACAATGAGCAGTTCTTC.

J is TRBJ1-1 and V is TRBV21-1; the table calls TRBD1, which could not be checked here. TRBV21-1 is flagged as a pseudogene. This CDR3 contains 15 residues. The CDR3 protein is CASSYPLTVNTEAFF. The CDR3 region has the DNA TGTGCCAGCAGCTACCCCCTGACAGTGAACACTGAAGCTTTCTTT.

The chain combines TRBV28 with TRBJ1-2; D gene unclear. This CDR3 comprises 11 residues. V lost 3 bases, J lost 7 bases, and 6 bases lay in between. Per germline, CDR1 MDHEN and CDR2 SYDVKM. For the CDR3, the DNA is TGTGCCAGCAGTTTTTCCCCTGGCTACACCTTC. This sequence encodes CASSFSPGYTF.

The V and J genes are TRBV15 and TRBJ2-5; no reliable D call. V lost 5 bases and J lost 5, with 12 bases in between. CDR3 length: 13 residues. The germline V gene encodes CDR1 LNHNV and CDR2 YYDKDF (reference sequence). CDR3 bases: TGTGCCACCAGCGGTGGGTGGAAGGAGACCCAGTACTTC. Its protein product is CATSGGWKETQYF.

The chain joins TRBV27 to TRBJ2-7; 10 bases match TRBD1. The CDR3 totals 15 residues. Germline CDR1 reads MNHEY; CDR2 reads SMNVEV (reference sequence). V lost 6 bases, J lost 1 base, and 6 bases stayed unmatched. CDR3 nucleotides: TGTGCCAGCAGGGGTCGGACAGGGGGGTCCTACGAGCAGTACTTC. It translates to CASRGRTGGSYEQYF.

This clone was found once. V usage is TRBV5-1 and J usage is TRBJ2-3, with D possibly being TRBD1 (7 bases). Trimming took 2 bases from V and 0 from J, leaving 16 bases between them. The CDR3 is 17 residues long. Germline V gives CDR1 SGHRS, CDR2 YFSETQ. DNA of the CDR3: TGCGCCAGCAGCTTATTCATGACAGGGACTAGCACAGATACGCAGTATTTT. Translated, it gives CASSLFMTGTSTDTQYF.

This CDR3 reads CSAVSGSSYNEQFF. The CDR3 region has the DNA TGCAGCGCGGTCAGCGGGAGCTCCTACAATGAGCAGTTCTTC. This chain connects TRBV29-1 to TRBJ2-1; TRBD2 matches 8 bases. Per germline, CDR1 SQVTM and CDR2 ANQGSEA. This CDR3 comprises 14 residues. With 7 bases clipped from V and 0 bases from J, the junction kept 5 bases outside the gene matches.

This clone appeared a single time. The V and J genes are TRBV28 and TRBJ2-1; 7 nucleotides match TRBD2. V was clipped by 6 bases and J by 6 bases; unmatched bases: 14. This CDR3 is 16 amino acids long. The germline gives CDR1 MDHEN, CDR2 SYDVKM. The CDR3 region is CASSLPQAGAANEQFF. CDR3 in DNA: TGTGCCAGCAGCTTACCTCAGGCGGGAGCAGCCAATGAGCAGTTCTTC.